The rows below give T cell receptor beta chains drawn from one sample of a study of beta chain features in type 1 diabetes. The repertoire was sequenced with immunoSEQ multiplex PCR; TCRdb's copy has only in-frame clones and lacks some. The sample lists 500,000 to 700,000 clones, around 15% occurring once. Sequenced material: naive CD4+ T cells from blood. These TCRs come from a man younger than 30 in good health. Both conserved end residues are part of each CDR3. A D gene is named only where the DNA matches it firmly. Expanded clones get a size class; other rows say once, few or many, or leave the size out.

j_gene | abundance | v_gene | d_gene | CDR3nt | CDR3aa
TRBJ2-3 | few | TRBV4-2 | TRBD2 | TGTGCCAGCAGCCAAGGGTCCGGGGAGGGAGATACGCAGTATTTT | CASSQGSGEGDTQYF
TRBJ2-7 | few | TRBV5-1 | TRBD1 | TGCGCCAGCAGCTTGGGGACAGGGCCCCACGAGCAGTACTTC | CASSLGTGPHEQYF
TRBJ1-5 | NA | TRBV28 | NA | TGTGCCAGCAGTTCAACACGTAATAGCAATCAGCCCCAGCATTTT | CASSSTRNSNQPQHF
TRBJ1-3 | few | TRBV28 | NA | TGTGCCAGCATCTCGAGTGCTGGAAACACCATATATTTT | CASISSAGNTIYF
TRBJ2-1 | NA | TRBV4-3 | TRBD1 | TGCGCCAGCAGCCAAGAGATCAGGGGGCACTACAATGAGCAGTTCTTC | CASSQEIRGHYNEQFF
TRBJ2-6 | NA | TRBV7-2 | NA | TGTGCCAGCAGAGACAGGACTGGGGCCAACGTCCTGACTTTC | CASRDRTGANVLTF
TRBJ1-2 | few | TRBV4-3 | NA | TGCGCCAGCAGCCAAAATATTGCGACAGGTCGCTATGGCTACACCTTC | CASSQNIATGRYGYTF
TRBJ2-1 | few | TRBV30 | NA | TGTGCCTGTACGGACGGGAGCTCCTACAATGAGCAGTTCTTC | CACTDGSSYNEQFF
TRBJ1-5 | few | TRBV7-9 | NA | TGTGCCAGCAGCTTATGGAGGATGGGGAGCTCTGCGAGAAATCAGCCCCAGCATTTT | CASSLWRMGSSARNQPQHF
TRBJ2-7 | NA | TRBV28 | TRBD2 | TGTGCCAGCAGGCACCGCGGGGGGGCCTACGAGCAGTACTTC | CASRHRGGAYEQYF
TRBJ1-2 | few | TRBV9 | NA | TGTGCCAGCAGCGTAGCTCAGCCAAGAAGCCACCGGAAAGGCTACACCTTC | CASSVAQPRSHRKGYTF
TRBJ2-7 | NA | TRBV4-3 | TRBD1 | TGCGCCAGCAGCCCGCGGACAGGAACCTACGAGCAGTACTTC | CASSPRTGTYEQYF
TRBJ2-2 | NA | TRBV5-6 | NA | TGTGCCAGCAGCTTGGTGGCCAGAAACACCGGGGAGCTGTTTTTT | CASSLVARNTGELFF
TRBJ2-7 | NA | TRBV2 | NA | TGTGCCGGCTCAAGGAGGGGAGAGCAGTACTTC | CAGSRRGEQYF
TRBJ2-5 | NA | TRBV15 | TRBD1 | TGTGCCACCGGCTGGCCACAGGGGGTGACGGAGACCCAGTACTTC | CATGWPQGVTETQYF
TRBJ1-5 | few | TRBV7-9 | NA | TGTGCCAGCAGCTTAGGCGTGGCGGGTAGAGTTTTCAATCAGCCCCAGCATTTT | CASSLGVAGRVFNQPQHF
TRBJ1-1 | NA | TRBV5-4 | NA | TGTGCCAGCAGTCCCCGGACGGGTAACACTGAAGCTTTCTTT | CASSPRTGNTEAFF
TRBJ1-1 | few | TRBV29-1 | NA | TGCAGCGTTGTAGGTACTGAAGCTTTCTTT | CSVVGTEAFF
TRBJ2-1 | few | TRBV9 | TRBD2 | TGTGCCAGCAGTCTTTCCGCCGGGACTAGCGGAAACAATGAGCAGTTCTTC | CASSLSAGTSGNNEQFF